The subject of this entry is one T cell receptor beta chain. Its specificity is unknown. A junction end diverges from the germline sequence, so it may reflect a read error. This entry is derived from a study of shared clonotypes between healthy human individuals. Study-wide results and caveats: An anticipated effect of sequencing depth on clonotype sharing among donors was recognized.

Germline V gene lookup returns CDR1 ENHRY and CDR2 SYGVKD. The CDR3 contains 17 residues. Produced via immunoSEQ multiplex PCR; TCRdb's table is partial and in-frame only. The top ten clones hold 0.36% of a sample with under 1,900,000 clones, approximately 98.5% of them seen once. Everyone who donated was a Caucasian adult who lived in Nashville, Tennessee. This receptor was obtained from a man aged 25 to 40 in good health. The V call is TRBV10-3, the J call TRBJ1-2, with a weak D call TRBD1 (5 bases). Source material: naive CD4+ T cells sorted from blood. As to subset: CD45RA+ positively selected. The CDR3: CAISESNRDGGVYGYIF. The CDR3, as DNA: TGTGCCATCAGTGAGTCCAATAGGGATGGAGGGGTCTATGGCTACATCTTC.